The 14 T cell receptor beta chains listed next were all sequenced from one sample in a study of cytomegalovirus exposure and HLA in healthy donors. The PCR employed 60 Vbeta primers together with 13 Jbeta primers. The repertoire was sequenced with immunoSEQ multiplex PCR; TCRdb's copy has only in-frame clones and lacks some. The data contain around 130,000 clones, under 90% of them singletons. The material sequenced was PBMCs. Every receptor here comes from a woman between 40 and 55 years old in good health and CMV-seronegative.

V gene TRBV4-1 combines with J gene TRBJ2-7; no clear D gene. Germline loops: CDR1 MGHRA, CDR2 YSYEKL. The CDR3 is made up of 14 amino acids. Between the trimmed V and J ends, which lost 0 bases and 1 base, there was a span of 7 bases. CDR3: CASSQDFRSYEQYF. CDR3 nucleotides: TGCGCCAGCAGCCAAGATTTCCGGTCCTACGAGCAGTACTTC.

J is TRBJ1-3 and V is TRBV4-3, with D perhaps TRBD1 (6 bases). The V gene lost 0 bases and the J gene lost 1 base, with 13 bases spanning the gap. Germline V gene lookup returns CDR1 LGHNA and CDR2 YSLEER. This CDR3 comprises 17 residues. The CDR3 here is CASSQDAGGRSGNTIYF. The CDR3 DNA reads TGCGCCAGCAGCCAAGATGCGGGGGGCAGATCTGGAAACACCATATATTTT.

The J gene is TRBJ2-7, the V gene TRBV5-1, with a tentative D call TRBD1 (6 bases). Germline CDR1 reads SGHRS; CDR2 reads YFSETQ. Deletions cut 4 bases from V and 3 bases from J, with 8 bases between. This CDR3 is built from 12 residues. The CDR3 nucleotides read TGCGCCAGCAGCGGGACATTCTACGAGCAGTACTTC. It yields the protein CASSGTFYEQYF.

V usage is TRBV28 and J usage is TRBJ1-6; D is unclear. The V end was cut by 2 bases, the J end by 6 bases, with 11 bases between. The V gene's germline CDR1 is MDHEN and CDR2 SYDVKM. This CDR3 is 15 amino acids long. CDR3 DNA: TGTGCCAGCAGTTTAGGGGAGGGTGTTAATTCACCCCTCCACTTT. Translated: CASSLGEGVNSPLHF.

This chain joins TRBV19 and TRBJ2-1; 9 nucleotides match TRBD2. CDR3 size: 16 residues. V lost 3 bases and J lost 4; bases outside the gene matches: 7. Germline values: CDR1 LNHDA, CDR2 SQIVND (reference sequence). This CDR3 reads CASSIIKTSGYNEQFF. In nucleotides, the CDR3 is TGTGCCAGTAGTATTATCAAGACTAGCGGATACAATGAGCAGTTCTTC.

This clone occurred a few times. The genes are TRBV4-1 and TRBJ1-4; 10 bases agree with TRBD1. CDR3 length: 16 residues. Trimming removed 4 bases from V and 8 bases from J; junction bases left unmatched: 10. Germline CDR1 and CDR2: MGHRA and YSYEKL. The CDR3 nucleotides read TGCGCCAGCAGCCCCGGGGGCGGGACAGGGGACGAAAAACTGTTTTTT. Protein: CASSPGGGTGDEKLFF.

The gene calls are TRBV5-4 and TRBJ2-2; 7 bases map to TRBD1. Trimming at V came to 4 bases and at J to 1 base, leaving 7 bases not matched to a gene. The germline CDR1 and CDR2 sequences are SGHNT and YYREEE (reference sequence). CDR3 length: 16 residues. This chain's CDR3 is CASSPTRDRNTGELFF. CDR3 DNA sequence: TGTGCCAGCAGCCCGACTCGGGACAGGAACACCGGGGAGCTGTTTTTT.

The chain employs TRBV11-1 and TRBJ2-6, with TRBD1 matching 8 bases. CDR1 is SGHAT and CDR2 is FQDESV in the germline V gene (reference sequence). The CDR3 length is 18 residues. V was pared by 5 bases and J by 3 bases, with 12 bases of the junction left unmatched. CDR3 coding DNA: TGTGCCAGCAGCCCACGTCGGACAGGGCCCGGTGGGGCCAACGTCCTGACTTTC. This codes for CASSPRRTGPGGANVLTF. Drawing the rest from reference TRBV11-1 and TRBJ2-6, the complete variable domain is EAEVAQSPRYKITEKSQAVAFWCDPISGHATLYWYRQILGQGPELLVQFQDESVVDDSQLPKDRFSAERLKGVDSTLKIQPAELGDSAMYLCASSPRRTGPGGANVLTFGAGSRLTVL.

The chain joins TRBV5-4 to TRBJ2-2; 14 nucleotides line up with TRBD2. The length of the CDR3 is 16 residues. Trimming at V came to 2 bases and at J to 7 bases, leaving 4 bases not matched to a gene. CDR1 is SGHNT, CDR2 YYREEE, per germline (reference sequence). DNA for the CDR3: TGTGCCAGCAGCTTCAGACTAGCGGGAGGGGGCGGGGAGCTGTTTTTT. The encoded protein is CASSFRLAGGGGELFF.

This clone was seen more than once but under ten times. One end of the junction varies from germline; a read error may be responsible. The chain has TRBV2 and TRBJ1-5, with 11 bases lining up with TRBD1. CDR3 length: 14 residues. Germline V gene data show CDR1 as SNHLY and CDR2 as FYNNEI. The CDR3 sequence: CASSGTGGNQPQHF. CDR3 DNA: TGTGCCAGCAGTGGGACAGGGGGCAACCAGCCCCAGCATTTT.

The V gene is TRBV21-1, the J gene TRBJ1-5. TRBV21-1 is assigned pseudogene status. The CDR3 totals 16 residues. CDR3 DNA: TGTGCCAGCCCCGAAGGCGGGCTCTGGAACAATCAGCCCCAGCATTTT. This translates into CASPEGGLWNNQPQHF.

The gene calls are TRBV7-2 and TRBJ2-7, with TRBD2 as a possible D gene (5 bases). Between the trimmed V and J ends, which lost 3 bases and 6 bases, there was a span of 18 bases. Germline CDR1 and CDR2: SGHTA and FQGNSA. This CDR3 comprises 15 residues. The CDR3 protein is CASSLAGRAESEQYF. The CDR3 region has the DNA TGTGCCAGCAGCTTGGCCGGGCGAGCGGAAAGCGAGCAGTACTTC.

The rearrangement links TRBV7-3 to TRBJ2-7; TRBD2 matches 9 bases. Germline V gene sequence: CDR1 SGHTA, CDR2 FQGTGA. With 1 base clipped from V and 7 bases from J, the junction kept 17 bases outside the gene matches. The CDR3 loop spans 18 amino acids. CDR3 bases: TGTGCCAGCAGCTTAAAACGCCGCGGGGGCGGGAGGGCCAGTGAGCAGTACTTC. Amino acid sequence: CASSLKRRGGGRASEQYF.

This clone was seen more than once but under ten times. The chain links TRBV5-6 to TRBJ1-1; tentative D call: TRBD1 (5 bases). The CDR3 loop spans 15 amino acids. With 0 bases removed from V and 3 bases from J, the gap between germline ends came to 12 bases. The V gene's germline CDR1 is SGHDT and CDR2 YYEEEE. CDR3 sequence: CASSLGFGGYTEAFF. The CDR3 nucleotides read TGTGCCAGCAGCTTGGGTTTCGGGGGGTACACTGAAGCTTTCTTT.